This T cell receptor beta chain was sequenced for a study of T cell responses to AZD1222 COVID-19 vaccine. Study as a whole: Both about-4-week and about-12-week second-dose recipients were combined. Findings and limits, study-wide: The donors showed a predominance of white British ancestry and of females, with possible underestimation of clonal diversity. Nearly half of the spike-specific TCRs reportedly recognize variant regions that carry no mutations.

Assay used: immunoSEQ multiplex PCR; TCRdb lists only in-frame clones, some missing. The repertoire holds around 170,000 clones, with under 95% as singletons. The V gene lost 3 bases and the J gene lost 6 bases, with 11 bases spanning the gap. The CDR3 runs 14 residues. Germline CDR1 LGHNA, CDR2 YSLEER. As to this clone: Antigen unknown.

The sample consisted of peripheral blood, taken on day 0 of AZD1222 vaccination. This sequence joins TRBV4-3 and TRBJ2-2; D is perhaps TRBD1 or TRBD2 (5 bases each). This TCR derives from an adult in good health. The CDR3 bases are TGCGCCAGCAGCCATCGTCAGGGAGCCGGGGAGCTGTTTTTT. It translates to CASSHRQGAGELFF.